The 9 T cell receptor beta chains listed next were all sequenced from one sample in a study of read filtering for tumor transcriptome and immune sequencing. From 350 to 500 ng of RNA, a library with molecular barcoded alpha/delta and beta/gamma adaptors was made. TCRdb re-analysed the reads in MiXCR, keeping a single row per CDR3 protein. The sample carries 43,000 or so distinct CDR3 sequences, about 20% recorded once. Material: a population of CD138-negative cells sorted from bone marrow. All receptors derive from a donor aged 40 or older with multiple myeloma.

Regarding this clonotype: A read error may produce the germline difference seen at one junction end. The genes are TRBV4-1 and TRBJ2-1, with 7 bases lining up with TRBD2. CDR1 MGHRA and CDR2 YSYEKL come from the germline V gene. The CDR3 loop spans 14 amino acids. The CDR3 sequence: CAGSQDPGTNYPRF. CDR3 bases: TGCGCCGGCAGCCAAGATCCGGGGACTAATTATCCCCGCTTT.

This clonotype was counted at least ten times. This chain uses TRBV6-6 with TRBJ2-3; D not certain. Trimming shortened V by 8 bases and J by 0 bases, and 18 bases separated the two germline ends. The CDR3 has 16 amino acids. Germline values: CDR1 MNHNY, CDR2 SVGAGI (reference sequence). The CDR3 region is CASSSLSEDSTDTQYF. CDR3 bases: TGTGCCAGCTCATCACTTTCCGAGGACAGCACAGATACGCAGTATTTT.

This clonotype showed up many times. The chain recombines TRBV7-6 with TRBJ2-1; D tentatively fits TRBD1 or TRBD2 (6 bases each). The V and J ends lost 4 bases and 7 bases respectively, with 14 bases between them. The CDR3 extends over 14 amino acids. Germline CDR1 is SGHVS and CDR2 is FNYEAQ. CDR3 DNA sequence: TGTGCCAGCAGCTCAGGGGACTTTTGGAATGAGCAGTTCTTC. The encoded protein is CASSSGDFWNEQFF.

This clonotype appeared many times. This rearrangement joins TRBV29-1 to TRBJ2-1; possibly TRBD1 or TRBD2 for D (5 bases each). CDR1 SQVTM and CDR2 ANQGSEA come from the germline V gene. The CDR3 runs to 13 residues. CDR3 bases: TGCGGGACGTTAGGGACGCCCTACAATGAGCAGTTCTTC. Amino acid sequence: CGTLGTPYNEQFF.

This clonotype was seen a handful of times. One end of the junction fails to match germline, which may point to a read error. V usage is TRBV5-1 and J usage is TRBJ1-2; TRBD1 agrees at 8 bases. This CDR3 contains 13 residues. Germline V gene lookup returns CDR1 SGHRS and CDR2 YFSETQ. The CDR3 DNA is TGCGCCAGCAGCCAAGGACAGGGTAATGGCCACACCTTC. It specifies CASSQGQGNGHTF.

The chain links TRBV5-6 to TRBJ2-7; tentative D call: TRBD1 (5 bases). Germline V gene data show CDR1 as SGHDT and CDR2 as YYEEEE. The length of the CDR3 is 15 residues. V was shortened by 2 bases and J by 1 base, with 13 bases between the two germline ends. The CDR3 DNA reads TGTGCCAGCAGCTTCGGGTATAAGGGGTCCTACGAGCAGTACTTC. Translated, it gives CASSFGYKGSYEQYF.

This clonotype appeared many times. The rearrangement joins TRBV29-1 to TRBJ2-1, with TRBD1 matching over 9 bases. The germline gives CDR1 SQVTM, CDR2 ANQGSEA. The J segment lost 6 bases and the V segment lost 3 bases, leaving 6 bases of the junction unmatched. The CDR3 runs to 14 residues. For the CDR3, the DNA is TGCAGCGTTGACTGGACAGGGGAAGGCAATGAGCAGTTCTTC. This translates into CSVDWTGEGNEQFF.

At least ten counts were recorded for this clonotype. The chain is built from TRBV6-5 and TRBJ2-1; 7 bases align to TRBD2. The ends lost 2 bases at V and 8 bases at J; junction bases unmatched: 9. The length of the CDR3 is 15 residues. Germline CDR1 and CDR2: MNHEY and SVGAGI. The CDR3 protein is CASSYRAGATDEQFF. DNA of the CDR3: TGTGCCAGCAGTTACCGCGCGGGAGCGACCGATGAGCAGTTCTTC.

Many counts were recorded for this clonotype. The chain has TRBV12-3 or TRBV12-4 and TRBJ2-7, with D unclear. The CDR3 is 16 residues long. Trimming removed 3 bases from V and 2 bases from J, with 17 bases in between. In nucleotides, the CDR3 is TGTGCCAGCAGTTTGGGGTGGGCCGCCGTGCCCTACGAGCAGTACTTC. Amino acids: CASSLGWAAVPYEQYF.